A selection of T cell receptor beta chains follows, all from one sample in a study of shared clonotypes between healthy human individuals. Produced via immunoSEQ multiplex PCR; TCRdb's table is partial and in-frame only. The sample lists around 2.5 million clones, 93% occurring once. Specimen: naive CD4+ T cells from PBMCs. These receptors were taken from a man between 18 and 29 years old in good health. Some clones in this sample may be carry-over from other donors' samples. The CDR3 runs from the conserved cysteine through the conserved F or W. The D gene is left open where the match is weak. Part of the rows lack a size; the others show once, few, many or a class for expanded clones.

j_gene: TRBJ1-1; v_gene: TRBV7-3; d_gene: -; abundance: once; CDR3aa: CASSLTFSLGGTTEAFF; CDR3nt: TGTGCCAGCAGCTTAACGTTCTCGCTCGGGGGGACCACTGAAGCTTTCTTT
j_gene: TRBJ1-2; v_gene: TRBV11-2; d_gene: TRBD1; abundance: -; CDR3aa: CASSLDRTGDYGYTF; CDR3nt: TGTGCCAGCAGCTTAGATAGGACAGGGGACTATGGCTACACCTTC
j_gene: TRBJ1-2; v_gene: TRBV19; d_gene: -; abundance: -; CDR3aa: CASSIGEPNYGYTF; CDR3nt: TGTGCCAGTAGTATAGGGGAACCTAACTATGGCTACACCTTC
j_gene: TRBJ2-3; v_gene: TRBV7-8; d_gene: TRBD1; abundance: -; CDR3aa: CASRPDRGRPDTQYF; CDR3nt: TGTGCCAGCAGACCCGACAGGGGGAGACCAGATACGCAGTATTTT
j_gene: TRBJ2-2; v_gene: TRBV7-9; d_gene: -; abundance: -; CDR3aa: CASSFQQNTGELFF; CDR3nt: TGTGCCAGCAGCTTTCAACAAAACACCGGGGAGCTGTTTTTT
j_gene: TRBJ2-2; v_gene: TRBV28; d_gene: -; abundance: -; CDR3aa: CASSYPGLNTGELFF; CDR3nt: TGTGCCAGCAGTTACCCGGGACTGAACACCGGGGAGCTGTTTTTT
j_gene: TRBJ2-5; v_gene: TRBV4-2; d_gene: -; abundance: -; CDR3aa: CASSQGGWEEDQETQYF; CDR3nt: TGTGCCAGCAGCCAAGGGGGGTGGGAAGAGGATCAAGAGACCCAGTACTTC
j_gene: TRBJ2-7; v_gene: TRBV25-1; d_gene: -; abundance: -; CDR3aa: CASSLSGSYEQYF; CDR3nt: TGTGCCAGCAGTTTAAGTGGCTCCTACGAGCAGTACTTC
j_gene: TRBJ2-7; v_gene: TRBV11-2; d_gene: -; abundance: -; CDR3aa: CASSLERVPVYEQYF; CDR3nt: TGTGCCAGCAGCTTAGAGCGGGTACCAGTCTACGAGCAGTACTTC
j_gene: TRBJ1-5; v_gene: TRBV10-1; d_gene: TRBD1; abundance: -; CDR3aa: CASREEGWEPGQGKSHQPQHF; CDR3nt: TGCGCCAGCAGAGAGGAGGGGTGGGAACCGGGACAGGGGAAAAGTCATCAGCCCCAGCATTTT
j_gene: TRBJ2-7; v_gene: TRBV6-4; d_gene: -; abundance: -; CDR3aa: CASTRDTRPYEQYF; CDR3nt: TGTGCCAGTACCCGGGACACCCGCCCCTACGAGCAGTACTTC
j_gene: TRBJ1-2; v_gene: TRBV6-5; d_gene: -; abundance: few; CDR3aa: CASSEQGYGYGYTF; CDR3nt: TGTGCCAGCAGCGAACAGGGTTACGGATATGGCTACACCTTC
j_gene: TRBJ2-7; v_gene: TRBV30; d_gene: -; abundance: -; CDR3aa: CAWSVQVNEQYF; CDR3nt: TGTGCCTGGAGTGTACAGGTGAACGAGCAGTACTTC
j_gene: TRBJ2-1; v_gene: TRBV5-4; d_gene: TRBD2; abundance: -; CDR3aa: CASSFRAGAYNEQFF; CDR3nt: TGTGCCAGCAGCTTTAGAGCGGGAGCTTACAATGAGCAGTTCTTC
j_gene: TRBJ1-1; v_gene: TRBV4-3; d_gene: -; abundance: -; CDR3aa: CASSQDWGNTEAFF; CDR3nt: TGCGCCAGCAGCCAAGATTGGGGCAACACTGAAGCTTTCTTT
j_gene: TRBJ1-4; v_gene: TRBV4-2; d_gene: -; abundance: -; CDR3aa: CASSPRSLNEKLFF; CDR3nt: TGTGCCAGCAGCCCCAGGAGTCTTAATGAAAAACTGTTTTTT
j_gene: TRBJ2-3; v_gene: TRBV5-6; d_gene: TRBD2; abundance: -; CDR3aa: CASSSRTSGNRADTQYF; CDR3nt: TGTGCCAGCAGCTCAAGGACTAGCGGGAACCGGGCGGATACGCAGTATTTT
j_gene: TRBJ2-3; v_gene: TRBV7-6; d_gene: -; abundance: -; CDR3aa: CASSRGRATDTQYF; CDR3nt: TGTGCCAGCAGCCGAGGCAGGGCTACAGATACGCAGTATTTT
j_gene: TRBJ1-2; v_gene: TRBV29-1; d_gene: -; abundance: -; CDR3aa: CSAASANYGYTF; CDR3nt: TGCAGCGCCGCGAGCGCTAACTATGGCTACACCTTC
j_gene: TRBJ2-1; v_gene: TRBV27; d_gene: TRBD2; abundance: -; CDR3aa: CASSLWGGGLVGNEQFF; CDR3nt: TGTGCCAGCAGTTTATGGGGGGGAGGACTAGTAGGCAATGAGCAGTTCTTC
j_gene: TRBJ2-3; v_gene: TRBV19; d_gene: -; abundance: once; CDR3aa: CASSTGGGTDTQYF; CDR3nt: TGTGCCAGTAGTACAGGGGGGGGCACAGATACGCAGTATTTT
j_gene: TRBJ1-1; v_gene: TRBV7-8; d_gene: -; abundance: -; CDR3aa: CASSLQGNTEAFF; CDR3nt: TGTGCCAGCAGCTTACAGGGGAACACTGAAGCTTTCTTT
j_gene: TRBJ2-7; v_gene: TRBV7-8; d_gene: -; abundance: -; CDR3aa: CASSPRGNAYEQYF; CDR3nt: TGTGCCAGCAGCCCCAGGGGAAACGCCTACGAGCAGTACTTC
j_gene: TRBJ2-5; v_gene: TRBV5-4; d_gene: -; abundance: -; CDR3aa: CASSPIDRQETQYF; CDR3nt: TGTGCCAGCAGTCCCATCGACAGGCAAGAGACCCAGTACTTC
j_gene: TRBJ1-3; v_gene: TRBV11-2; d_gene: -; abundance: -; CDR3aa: CASSLKTPGNTIYF; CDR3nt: TGTGCCAGCAGCCTTAAAACCCCTGGAAACACCATATATTTT
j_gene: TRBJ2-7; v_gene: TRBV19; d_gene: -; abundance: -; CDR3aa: CASSIAPAFSYEQYF; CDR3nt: TGTGCCAGTAGTATAGCGCCGGCGTTCTCCTACGAGCAGTACTTC
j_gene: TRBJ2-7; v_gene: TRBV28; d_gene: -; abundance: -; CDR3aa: CASSSIGVIHEQYF; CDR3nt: TGTGCCAGCAGTTCAATTGGAGTTATTCACGAGCAGTACTTC
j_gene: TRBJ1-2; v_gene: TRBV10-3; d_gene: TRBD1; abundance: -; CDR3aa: CAISGEDRGSANYGYTF; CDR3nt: TGTGCCATCAGTGGGGAGGACAGGGGGAGCGCTAACTATGGCTACACCTTC
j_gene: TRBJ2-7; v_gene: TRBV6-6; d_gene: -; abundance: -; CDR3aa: CASSYLLGTYEQYF; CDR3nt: TGTGCCAGCAGTTATCTCCTGGGCACCTACGAGCAGTACTTC
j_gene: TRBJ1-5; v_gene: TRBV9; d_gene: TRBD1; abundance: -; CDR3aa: CASSVAEGAINQPQHF; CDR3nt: TGTGCCAGCAGCGTAGCCGAGGGGGCCATCAATCAGCCCCAGCATTTT
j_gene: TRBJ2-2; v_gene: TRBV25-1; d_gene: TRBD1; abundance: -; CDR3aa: CASRPGTGVTGELFF; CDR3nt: TGTGCCAGCAGGCCCGGGACAGGGGTCACCGGGGAGCTGTTTTTT
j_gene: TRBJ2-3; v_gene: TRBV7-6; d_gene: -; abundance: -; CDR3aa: CASSWGRSTDTQYF; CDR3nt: TGTGCCAGCAGTTGGGGGAGAAGCACAGATACGCAGTATTTT
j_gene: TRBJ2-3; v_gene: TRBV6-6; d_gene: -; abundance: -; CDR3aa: CASKTRDTQYF; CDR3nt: TGTGCCAGCAAAACTCGCGATACGCAGTATTTT
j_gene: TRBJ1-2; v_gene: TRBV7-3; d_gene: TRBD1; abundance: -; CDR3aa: CASSLGTGVEGDGYTF; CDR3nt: TGTGCCAGCAGCTTAGGGACAGGCGTCGAAGGGGATGGCTACACCTTC
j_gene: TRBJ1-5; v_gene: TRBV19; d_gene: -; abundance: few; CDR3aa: CASSNDRNQPQHF; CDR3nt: TGTGCCAGTAGTAACGACAGGAATCAGCCCCAGCATTTT
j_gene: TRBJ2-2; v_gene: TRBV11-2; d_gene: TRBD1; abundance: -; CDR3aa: CASSRRTGGIGELFF; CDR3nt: TGTGCCAGCAGCCGAAGGACAGGGGGTATCGGGGAGCTGTTTTTT
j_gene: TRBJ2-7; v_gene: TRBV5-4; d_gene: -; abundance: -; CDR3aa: CASSSTGPSYEQYF; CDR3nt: TGTGCCAGCAGCTCTACAGGGCCCTCCTACGAGCAGTACTTC
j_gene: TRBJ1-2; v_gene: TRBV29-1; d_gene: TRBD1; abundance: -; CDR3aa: CSVDGQDGYTF; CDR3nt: TGCAGCGTTGATGGACAGGATGGCTACACCTTC
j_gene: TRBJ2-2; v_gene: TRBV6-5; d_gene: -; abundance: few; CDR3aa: CASSNTGELFF; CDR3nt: TGTGCCAGCAGTAACACCGGGGAGCTGTTTTTT
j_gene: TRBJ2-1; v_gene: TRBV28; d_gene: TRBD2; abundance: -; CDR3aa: CASSSSSTGGRHEQFF; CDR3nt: TGTGCCAGCAGTTCCTCAAGTACGGGAGGGAGGCATGAGCAGTTCTTC
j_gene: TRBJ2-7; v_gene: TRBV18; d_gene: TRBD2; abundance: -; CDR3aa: CASSPRLATSPYEQYF; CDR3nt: TGTGCCAGCTCACCACGTCTGGCGACTAGCCCCTACGAGCAGTACTTC
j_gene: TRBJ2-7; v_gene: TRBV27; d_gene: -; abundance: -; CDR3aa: CASSLSLGPYEQYF; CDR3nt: TGTGCCAGCAGTTTATCACTAGGCCCATACGAGCAGTACTTC
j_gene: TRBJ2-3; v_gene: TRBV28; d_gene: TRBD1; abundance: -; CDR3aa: CASSSGTVVTGTDTQYF; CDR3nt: TGTGCCAGCAGCTCTGGGACAGTCGTCACCGGCACAGATACGCAGTATTTT
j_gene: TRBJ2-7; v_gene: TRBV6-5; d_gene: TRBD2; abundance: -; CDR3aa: CASSSSGAVYEQYF; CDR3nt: TGTGCCAGCAGCTCGAGCGGGGCCGTCTACGAGCAGTACTTC
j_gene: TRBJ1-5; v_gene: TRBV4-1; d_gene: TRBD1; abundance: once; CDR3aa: CASGTGGLLPQHF; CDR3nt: TGCGCCAGCGGGACAGGGGGTTTACTGCCCCAGCATTTT